The present TCR beta chain was sequenced within a study of STAT5B mutations in CD4+ large granular lymphocyte leukemia (dated by TCRdb to between 2021 and 2022). The study in broad terms: Among healthy controls, the CDR3 'QG' motif was associated with a particular HLA allele. TCRbeta repertoires of CD4+ T-cell large granular lymphocyte leukemia patients were compared with those of healthy blood donors. Flow cytometry performed on FACSCanto II or FACSVerse showed that the purified fractions had more than 95% purity among lymphocytes.

V was cut back by 3 bases and J by 7 bases, leaving a gap of 10 bases between them. The CDR3 holds 14 amino acids from the cysteine to the phenylalanine. Just the 42-base CDR3 DNA is kept, in frame starting at base 1. Per the germline V gene (reference sequence), WNHNN is the CDR1 and SYGVQD is the CDR2. Study-wide findings and limitations: Compared with healthy CD4+ repertoires, CD4-sorted patient repertoires appeared more clonal, and this difference remained even after the putative leukemic clones were removed. Data were not HLA-matched; higher clonality in CD4+ versus CD8+ T-LGLL could reflect the relatively small sample size. TRBV06-family usage was enriched among the top patient clones (8/27) compared with healthy controls (2/35). The main leukemic clonotypes were found to be private to each patient, although around a quarter of the main leukemic clonotypes were detected at low frequency in the non-leukemic repertoires of other patients.

Remarks on this clone: Its target antigen remains unknown. Base qualities were left out, and no much larger clone turns up one base away.

The healthy control group was made up of around 37 blood donors, and the Finnish Red Cross blood service supplied their buffy coats. All TCR-sequenced material derived from peripheral blood: patient blood samples and healthy donor buffy coats. Peripheral blood mononuclear cells were isolated by Ficoll-Hypaque gradient centrifugation. Magnetic purification was used to isolate CD4+ cells from the buffy coats of the healthy controls. The Gentra Puregene Cell and Tissue kit was used to extract genomic DNA, and a Qubit 2.0 fluorometer was used to measure the amount of genomic DNA. The immunoSEQ assay at survey resolution was applied to genomic DNA for sequencing of TCRbeta rearrangements. Per the original workflow: In the TCR sequencing data, the smallest productive clonotype frequency that could be detected was 2.59 x 10-5. Analyses included only productive TCRbeta rearrangements, meaning complete and in-frame sequences. Simpson clonality, calculated in the immunoSEQ Analyzer version 3.0, was used as the measure of sample clonality. Clones were grouped by frequency into very rare, small, medium, large (1-20%) or hyperexpanded (>20%) categories. Generation probabilities were estimated with OLGA 1.2.3, V-gene circos plots were made with VDJtools, specificities were looked up in VDJdb, and CDR3 motifs were identified with GLIPH. Entries here come from immuneACCESS through TCRdb and include only in-frame sequences with V and J called. Some clones fail to appear in such tables; in the studies checked, an unresolved V gene covers under half of the shortfall, and the cause of the remainder is unknown. V and J calls and clone size follow that table, whereas D and trimming were derived from the DNA. The sample includes approximately 30,000 clones, with approximately 67% observed a single time. Around 1.9% of the sample lies in the top ten.

The chain is encoded by TRBV10-1 joined to TRBJ1-6, and perhaps TRBD1 as D gene, on 5 matching bases. The sequenced sample was CD4+ T cells from blood buffy coats. The TCR sequence derives from a human donor in good health. The CDR3 is CASSDARGNSPLHF. The DNA sequence reads TGCGCCAGCAGTGATGCCCGGGGGAATTCACCCCTCCACTTT.